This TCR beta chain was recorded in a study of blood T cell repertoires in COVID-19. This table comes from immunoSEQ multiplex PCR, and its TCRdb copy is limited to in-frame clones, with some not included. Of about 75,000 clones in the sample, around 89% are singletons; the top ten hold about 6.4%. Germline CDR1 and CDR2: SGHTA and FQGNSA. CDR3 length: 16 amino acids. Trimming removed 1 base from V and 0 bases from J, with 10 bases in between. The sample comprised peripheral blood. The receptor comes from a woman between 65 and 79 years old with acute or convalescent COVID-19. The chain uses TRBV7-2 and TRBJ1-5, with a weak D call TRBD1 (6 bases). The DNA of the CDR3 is TGTGCCAGCAGCTTAGGAGGACAGCTTAGCAATCAGCCCCAGCATTTT. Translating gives CASSLGGQLSNQPQHF.